The source of this TCR beta chain is a study of T-cell reconstitution after alpha-beta-depleted transplantation in children. Study conclusions and caveats: Expanded clones from the graft, numbering several hundred, reportedly supplied alpha-beta T cells about two months after transplant. Some patients owed their high day-60 TCRbeta diversity to surviving recipient T cells and thymic progenitors. When one year had passed after transplant, most T-cell counts and diversity came from newly produced T cells.

With respect to this clonotype: Its antigen is not identified.

Unique molecular identifiers were built into the TCRbeta library. TCRdb used MiXCR to reprocess the PCR reads, holding one entry per CDR3 protein. Of fewer than 750,000 distinct CDR3 sequences in the sample, about 21% were seen once. This clonotype was obtained from a boy younger than two who had a stem cell transplant for acute myeloid leukemia, so the T cells may come from the graft donor. The material sequenced was PBMCs, mostly from graft donor cells, taken 360 days after TCRalphabeta/CD19-depleted stem cell transplant.

The CDR3 DNA sequence: TGCAGTGCTAGACTCGGGACAGGGGGTTACAATGAGCAGTTCTTC. It encodes CSARLGTGGYNEQFF. The chain carries TRBV20-1 and TRBJ2-1; 11 bases map to TRBD1. The CDR3 covers 15 residues. The trim removed 2 bases at V and 4 bases at J, leaving 4 bases unmatched. From germline, CDR1 is DFQATT and CDR2 SNEGSKA (reference sequence).